One sample yielded the 10 T cell receptor beta chains listed below, sequenced in a study of control samples from healthy donors and cancer patients. Produced via immunoSEQ multiplex PCR; TCRdb's table is partial and in-frame only. The table shows 120,000 to 150,000 clones, with 75% to 90% occurring only once. The specimen sequenced was blood. The source of these receptors is a woman in her twenties or thirties in good health.

The chain combines TRBV6-4 with TRBJ2-1; D is uncertain. CDR1 and CDR2 from the germline V gene are MRHNA and SNTAGT. The CDR3 has 13 amino acids. Trimming stripped 3 bases from V and 3 bases from J, with 6 bases between. The CDR3 is CASSEGFYNEQFF. Written as DNA, the CDR3 is TGTGCCAGCAGTGAGGGGTTCTACAATGAGCAGTTCTTC.

V usage is TRBV11-2 and J usage is TRBJ1-2; no firm D call. The CDR3 is 13 residues long. Germline V gives CDR1 SGHAT, CDR2 FQNNGV. The ends were cut back, 3 bases at V and 2 bases at J, with 7 bases in the middle. CDR3 bases: TGTGCCAGCAGCTTTACGGTAAACTATGGCTACACCTTC. Translation: CASSFTVNYGYTF.

V usage is TRBV28 and J usage is TRBJ1-2; D is possibly TRBD1 (5 bases). The V end lost 3 bases, the J end lost 2 bases, and 13 bases lay between the germline ends. In germline, CDR1 is MDHEN, CDR2 SYDVKM. The CDR3 is made up of 15 amino acids. In DNA form, the CDR3 reads TGTGCCAGCAGTTTCTTACAGGAGCACAACTATGGCTACACCTTC. Translation gives CASSFLQEHNYGYTF.

Note on this clone: Other DNA sequences in this sample translate to the same CDR3. The gene calls are TRBV3-1 (or the pseudogene TRBV3-2) and TRBJ2-7; D call uncertain. Germline values: CDR1 LGHDT, CDR2 YNNKEL (reference sequence). V lost 1 base to trimming and J lost 3 bases, with 4 bases between them. The CDR3 totals 12 residues. The CDR3 protein is CASSQVGYEQYF. The CDR3 DNA is TGTGCCAGCAGCCAAGTAGGCTACGAGCAGTACTTC.

The rearrangement uses TRBV27 and TRBJ1-6; TRBD1 might be the D (6 bases). Germline CDR1 MNHEY, CDR2 SMNVEV (reference sequence). The CDR3 contains 16 residues. V shed 0 bases and J shed 5 bases, with 11 bases lying between them. The CDR3 DNA reads as TGTGCCAGCAGTTTATCCGGGACACACCATAATTCACCCCTCCACTTT. This gives the protein CASSLSGTHHNSPLHF.

The chain employs TRBV2 and TRBJ2-1; 13 bases align to TRBD2. Germline V gives CDR1 SNHLY, CDR2 FYNNEI. The CDR3 has 17 residues. Losses at the gene ends were 6 bases for V and 2 bases for J; bases not matched to a gene: 7. In DNA form, the CDR3 reads TGTGCCAGCAGGGGGACTAGCGGGATCGGGCCCTACAATGAGCAGTTCTTC. This translates into CASRGTSGIGPYNEQFF.

The chain uses TRBV6-6 and TRBJ1-1; D is perhaps TRBD1 (5 bases). CDR1 and CDR2 (germline): MNHNY, SVGAGI (reference sequence). V lost 7 bases and J lost 1, with 13 bases in between. There are 14 residues in the CDR3. This CDR3 reads CASTLTGTNTEAFF. CDR3 DNA: TGTGCCAGCACCTTGACGGGGACGAACACTGAAGCTTTCTTT.

The chain has TRBV6-6 and TRBJ2-7, with 7 bases that match TRBD2. J was trimmed by 3 bases and V by 5 bases; bases with no gene match: 7. The length of the CDR3 is 14 residues. CDR1 MNHNY and CDR2 SVGAGI come from the germline V gene (reference sequence). The CDR3 loop reads CASSPLAGLYEQYF. The DNA of the CDR3 is TGTGCCAGCAGTCCCTTAGCGGGCCTCTACGAGCAGTACTTC.

The chain joins TRBV2 to TRBJ1-6, with 9 positions matching TRBD1. The trim removed 5 bases at V and 8 bases at J, leaving 13 bases unmatched. This CDR3 contains 17 residues. Germline V gene lookup returns CDR1 SNHLY and CDR2 FYNNEI. CDR3 in DNA: TGTGCCAGCAGTCTATCAAGCACGGGGACAGGGTATTCACCCCTCCACTTT. This translates into CASSLSSTGTGYSPLHF.

The rearrangement joins TRBV14 to TRBJ1-1; 7 nucleotides match TRBD1. The junction had 4 bases not matched to a gene; V was cut back by 3 bases and J by 0 bases. CDR3 length: 15 residues. CDR1 is SGHDN, CDR2 FVKESK, per germline. CDR3 protein: CASSQWTGMNTEAFF. The CDR3 DNA is TGTGCCAGCAGCCAGTGGACAGGTATGAACACTGAAGCTTTCTTT.